This record covers a single TCR beta chain. The antigen is unknown. This sample was taken from a study of identical twins. A single record per CDR3 protein comes from TCRdb applying MiXCR to the 5' RACE reads. Seen here are nearly 900,000 distinct CDR3 sequences, approximately 13% observed once, and the top ten hold about 1.6%. Looked up from germline, CDR1 is MGHRA and CDR2 is YSYEKL. Trimming removed 4 bases from V and 5 bases from J; junction bases left unmatched: 12. The CDR3 has 19 amino acids. The study, taken as a whole, reports: Cross-sectional statistical analysis, not tracking of the same donors, underpinned the conclusions.

These data are also associated with another study on yellow fever vaccine responses in identical twins.

The genes are TRBV4-1 and TRBJ2-2; TRBD2 agrees at 14 bases. This clonotype was obtained from a woman between 18 and 29 years old in good health. Sequencing was carried out using PBMCs. CDR3 sequence (DNA): TGCGCCAGCAGCCCAGGGACTAGCGGGAGATATCGAGGAACCGGGGAGCTGTTTTTT. It specifies CASSPGTSGRYRGTGELFF.